Detailed here is one T cell receptor (beta chain). Its antigen is currently unknown. The data stem from a study of T-cell memory formation after mild COVID-19. Study-wide points: Certain responding clones were present in pre-infection memory, suggesting participation of cross-reactive memory.

MiXCR, run by TCRdb on the 5' RACE reads, gives a single entry per CDR3 protein. The sample has a few hundred thousand distinct CDR3 sequences; roughly 25% are singletons. The CDR3 is 12 amino acids. V lost 3 bases to trimming and J lost 8 bases, with 8 bases between them. CDR1 and CDR2 from the germline V gene are SEHNR and FQNEAQ (reference sequence). This sequence joins TRBV7-9 and TRBJ2-1; D is undetermined. This clonotype was sampled from an adult woman who had mild COVID-19 (a few samples of this study predate the infection). Cell type and time point are not known. The sequenced sample was PBMCs or a T cell subset sorted from them (not recorded which). The CDR3 loop reads CASSFGDDEQFF. The CDR3 DNA reads TGTGCCAGCAGCTTTGGCGATGATGAGCAGTTCTTC.